The rows below give T cell receptor beta chains drawn from one sample of a study of cytomegalovirus exposure and HLA in healthy donors. Assay used: immunoSEQ multiplex PCR; TCRdb lists only in-frame clones, some missing. The sample comprises 150,000 to 200,000 clones, 87% of which are singletons, and about 1% rests with the top ten. Sequencing input: PBMCs. The receptors come from a boy aged 2-9 years in good health and CMV-seronegative. CDR3s include the opening cysteine and the closing phenylalanine or tryptophan. Each record gives: D gene, V gene, J gene, clone size, CDR3 DNA, CDR3 protein. The D gene is left open where the match is weak. Where a row states a size, it is once, few, many or the class of an expanded clone; other rows omit it.

D gene: -
V gene: TRBV5-1
J gene: TRBJ2-6
clone size: -
CDR3 DNA: TGCGCCAGCAGCTTGGGTCCGGTCTCTGGGGCCAACGTCCTGACTTTC
CDR3 protein: CASSLGPVSGANVLTF

D gene: TRBD1
V gene: TRBV2
J gene: TRBJ2-7
clone size: -
CDR3 DNA: TGTGCCAGCAGTGACTTGGGGACAGGGAACTACGAGCAGTACTTC
CDR3 protein: CASSDLGTGNYEQYF

D gene: TRBD2
V gene: TRBV7-2
J gene: TRBJ2-3
clone size: once
CDR3 DNA: TGTGCCAGCAGCCCCCGTGGTGCGCGGGGGGGCGCAGATACGCAGTATTTT
CDR3 protein: CASSPRGARGGADTQYF

D gene: -
V gene: TRBV28
J gene: TRBJ1-5
clone size: -
CDR3 DNA: TGTGCCAGCAGCTCCGGGGGGGAGGGCAATCAGCCCCAGCATTTT
CDR3 protein: CASSSGGEGNQPQHF

D gene: -
V gene: TRBV5-6
J gene: TRBJ2-5
clone size: once
CDR3 DNA: TGTGCCAGCAGGGGGGGATCGAGGGACCAAGAGGCCCAGTACTTC
CDR3 protein: CASRGGSRDQEAQYF

D gene: TRBD1
V gene: TRBV6-5
J gene: TRBJ1-5
clone size: -
CDR3 DNA: TGTGCCAGCAGCCCACAGGGGGCCGAACAGCCCCAGCATTTT
CDR3 protein: CASSPQGAEQPQHF

D gene: -
V gene: TRBV27
J gene: TRBJ1-2
clone size: -
CDR3 DNA: TGTGCCAGCAGTTTATCGAGAGGGGGGGGCAAGGGTACAGTTCGTCGTGGCTACACCTTC
CDR3 protein: CASSLSRGGGKGTVRRGYTF

D gene: TRBD1
V gene: TRBV27
J gene: TRBJ1-1
clone size: -
CDR3 DNA: TGTGCCAGCAGTCCCTTTATTTTTGTGGGACAGATGAACACTGAAGCTTTCTTT
CDR3 protein: CASSPFIFVGQMNTEAFF

D gene: -
V gene: TRBV11-2
J gene: TRBJ2-7
clone size: -
CDR3 DNA: TGTGCCAGCAGCTTGCGCTACAGTCTCGAGCAGTACTTC
CDR3 protein: CASSLRYSLEQYF

D gene: -
V gene: TRBV6-1
J gene: TRBJ2-1
clone size: -
CDR3 DNA: TGTGCCAGCGGGGCAGGGGGGACTGTCAATGAGCAGTTCTTC
CDR3 protein: CASGAGGTVNEQFF

D gene: -
V gene: TRBV6-1
J gene: TRBJ1-6
clone size: -
CDR3 DNA: TGTGCCAGCAGGTCTCGGGGTAATTCACCCCTCCACTTT
CDR3 protein: CASRSRGNSPLHF

D gene: TRBD2
V gene: TRBV6-6
J gene: TRBJ2-1
clone size: -
CDR3 DNA: TGTGCCAGCAGTGGGCGGGGGGCTAGCTCCTACAATGAGCAGTTCTTC
CDR3 protein: CASSGRGASSYNEQFF

D gene: -
V gene: TRBV9
J gene: TRBJ1-2
clone size: -
CDR3 DNA: TGTGCCAGCAACGACCTCCGAGGAGGCTATGGCTACACCTTC
CDR3 protein: CASNDLRGGYGYTF

D gene: -
V gene: TRBV11-2
J gene: TRBJ1-4
clone size: -
CDR3 DNA: TGTGCCAGCACCTCGGGAGGGGGATTCGAAAAACTGTTTTTT
CDR3 protein: CASTSGGGFEKLFF

D gene: -
V gene: TRBV2
J gene: TRBJ1-4
clone size: -
CDR3 DNA: TGTGCCAGCGGTTTTTCAGGGTCAACTAATGAAAAACTGTTTTTT
CDR3 protein: CASGFSGSTNEKLFF

D gene: TRBD2
V gene: TRBV4-2
J gene: TRBJ2-1
clone size: -
CDR3 DNA: TGTGCCAGCAGCCATAGTAGCGGGGGGGGCAATGAGCAGTTCTTC
CDR3 protein: CASSHSSGGGNEQFF

D gene: TRBD2
V gene: TRBV7-2
J gene: TRBJ2-7
clone size: -
CDR3 DNA: TGTGCCAGCAGCCCTAGCGGGGCCCGCTCCTACGAGCAGTACTTC
CDR3 protein: CASSPSGARSYEQYF

D gene: TRBD2
V gene: TRBV5-1
J gene: TRBJ2-5
clone size: -
CDR3 DNA: TGCGCCAGCAGCTTCCCCCGGACTAGCGGGAAACAAGAGACCCAGTACTTC
CDR3 protein: CASSFPRTSGKQETQYF

D gene: -
V gene: TRBV28
J gene: TRBJ2-5
clone size: -
CDR3 DNA: TGTGCCAGCAGTTATCCATTACTAGCACCAGAAGAGACCCAGTACTTC
CDR3 protein: CASSYPLLAPEETQYF

D gene: -
V gene: TRBV2
J gene: TRBJ2-7
clone size: -
CDR3 DNA: TGTGCCAGCAGTGAAGAAGGAGGGCCCTTCTTC
CDR3 protein: CASSEEGGPFF

D gene: -
V gene: TRBV28
J gene: TRBJ2-1
clone size: -
CDR3 DNA: TGTGCCAGCAGTTTGGTTGGGGGCGAGCAGTTCTTC
CDR3 protein: CASSLVGGEQFF

D gene: -
V gene: TRBV25-1
J gene: TRBJ1-2
clone size: -
CDR3 DNA: TGTGCCAGCAGTGAATCCTGGTCAGGGGGCTACACCTTC
CDR3 protein: CASSESWSGGYTF

D gene: TRBD2
V gene: TRBV6-1
J gene: TRBJ2-7
clone size: -
CDR3 DNA: TGTGCCAGCAGTGAAGGAGAAAGCTACGGGACTAGCGGCTACGAGCAGTACTTC
CDR3 protein: CASSEGESYGTSGYEQYF

D gene: -
V gene: TRBV30
J gene: TRBJ1-3
clone size: -
CDR3 DNA: TGTGCCTGGAGTCCCCCGGACATCAGAAACACCATATATTTT
CDR3 protein: CAWSPPDIRNTIYF

D gene: TRBD1
V gene: TRBV7-9
J gene: TRBJ1-2
clone size: -
CDR3 DNA: TGTGCCAGCAGCTTAGGTGGGACAGGGGGCGCCTCTCCCTATGGCTACACCTTC
CDR3 protein: CASSLGGTGGASPYGYTF

D gene: TRBD2
V gene: TRBV19
J gene: TRBJ2-1
clone size: -
CDR3 DNA: TGTGCCAGTACCGATGCAAGACTAGCGGGGGGGAGTGGTGAGCAGTTCTTC
CDR3 protein: CASTDARLAGGSGEQFF

D gene: TRBD2
V gene: TRBV7-9
J gene: TRBJ2-1
clone size: -
CDR3 DNA: TGTGCCAGCAGCTTAGTATCGGGAGGGGGGCCATACAATGAGCAGTTCTTC
CDR3 protein: CASSLVSGGGPYNEQFF

D gene: -
V gene: TRBV7-9
J gene: TRBJ2-7
clone size: -
CDR3 DNA: TGTTCCAGCAGCGGAAGAGTCACGGGTGAGCAGTACTTC
CDR3 protein: CSSSGRVTGEQYF

D gene: -
V gene: TRBV28
J gene: TRBJ2-1
clone size: -
CDR3 DNA: TGTGCCAGCAGTTTGCGGGATGTGGAGATGGTCTTC
CDR3 protein: CASSLRDVEMVF

D gene: TRBD2
V gene: TRBV6-1
J gene: TRBJ2-7
clone size: -
CDR3 DNA: TGTGCCAGCAGTGTGTGGACTAGCGGGATCTCCTACGAGCAGTACTTC
CDR3 protein: CASSVWTSGISYEQYF

D gene: -
V gene: TRBV5-1
J gene: TRBJ2-2
clone size: -
CDR3 DNA: TGCGCCAGCAGCTTGGACGGTACTCCCGGGGAGCTGTTTTTT
CDR3 protein: CASSLDGTPGELFF

D gene: -
V gene: TRBV6-6
J gene: TRBJ2-6
clone size: few
CDR3 DNA: TGTGCCAGCAGTTACCCCACAGGGAATGCCAACGTCCTGACTTTC
CDR3 protein: CASSYPTGNANVLTF

D gene: -
V gene: TRBV19
J gene: TRBJ2-1
clone size: -
CDR3 DNA: TGTGCCAGTAGTATTGAGGCGGTGGGTGGAGACCAGCCGTTCTTC
CDR3 protein: CASSIEAVGGDQPFF

D gene: TRBD1
V gene: TRBV30
J gene: TRBJ1-6
clone size: -
CDR3 DNA: TGTGCCTGGCCAGGGGAGGTCCGGACAGGGGAAAATTCACCCCTCCACTTT
CDR3 protein: CAWPGEVRTGENSPLHF

D gene: -
V gene: TRBV5-1
J gene: TRBJ2-7
clone size: once
CDR3 DNA: TGCGCCAGCAGCTTGGCGGGGACACCATACGAGCAGTACTTC
CDR3 protein: CASSLAGTPYEQYF

D gene: TRBD1
V gene: TRBV30
J gene: TRBJ1-6
clone size: -
CDR3 DNA: TGTGCCTGTACACAGGGGACGGGGAATTCACCCCTCCACTTT
CDR3 protein: CACTQGTGNSPLHF

D gene: TRBD1
V gene: TRBV7-3
J gene: TRBJ1-1
clone size: -
CDR3 DNA: TGTGCCAGCAGCGTCGTACAGGGGGAAGCTTTCTTT
CDR3 protein: CASSVVQGEAFF

D gene: -
V gene: TRBV9
J gene: TRBJ1-2
clone size: -
CDR3 DNA: TGTGCCAGCAGCGTAGTCCCCGGGAACTATGGCTACACCTTC
CDR3 protein: CASSVVPGNYGYTF

D gene: TRBD2
V gene: TRBV7-6
J gene: TRBJ2-1
clone size: -
CDR3 DNA: TGTGCCAGCAGCTTACGAGGCGGGAGCCGATACAATGAGCAGTTCTTC
CDR3 protein: CASSLRGGSRYNEQFF

D gene: TRBD2
V gene: TRBV5-5
J gene: TRBJ2-7
clone size: -
CDR3 DNA: TGTGCCAGCAGCTTTGGACTAGCGGGCCCTGTATCCAACTTC
CDR3 protein: CASSFGLAGPVSNF

D gene: -
V gene: TRBV14
J gene: TRBJ2-7
clone size: -
CDR3 DNA: TGTGCCAGCAGACAGGAGGGCTACGAGCAGTACTTC
CDR3 protein: CASRQEGYEQYF

D gene: TRBD1
V gene: TRBV27
J gene: TRBJ1-2
clone size: -
CDR3 DNA: TGTGCCAGCAGGAAGGCCGGGACAGGGGTTTCAAGCGGCTACACCTTC
CDR3 protein: CASRKAGTGVSSGYTF

D gene: TRBD2
V gene: TRBV28
J gene: TRBJ2-1
clone size: -
CDR3 DNA: TGTGCCAGCAGTTTATTGGCGGGAGTTGGGAATGAGCAGTTCTTC
CDR3 protein: CASSLLAGVGNEQFF

D gene: TRBD2
V gene: TRBV10-3
J gene: TRBJ2-7
clone size: -
CDR3 DNA: TGTGCCATCAGTGAGCCTAGCGGGGCCTACGAGCAGTACTTC
CDR3 protein: CAISEPSGAYEQYF

D gene: TRBD2
V gene: TRBV6-1
J gene: TRBJ2-2
clone size: -
CDR3 DNA: TGTGCCAGCAGTGTTAGGGCACTAGCGGGAGGTTCCACCGGGGAGCTGTTTTTT
CDR3 protein: CASSVRALAGGSTGELFF

D gene: -
V gene: TRBV5-8
J gene: TRBJ1-5
clone size: -
CDR3 DNA: TGTGCCAGCAGCTTGTCAGGATATAGCAATCAGCCCCAGCATTTT
CDR3 protein: CASSLSGYSNQPQHF

D gene: -
V gene: TRBV27
J gene: TRBJ1-6
clone size: -
CDR3 DNA: TGTGCCAGCAGTGACTCCCAGGGCAGCTCCTATAATTCACCCCTCCACTTT
CDR3 protein: CASSDSQGSSYNSPLHF